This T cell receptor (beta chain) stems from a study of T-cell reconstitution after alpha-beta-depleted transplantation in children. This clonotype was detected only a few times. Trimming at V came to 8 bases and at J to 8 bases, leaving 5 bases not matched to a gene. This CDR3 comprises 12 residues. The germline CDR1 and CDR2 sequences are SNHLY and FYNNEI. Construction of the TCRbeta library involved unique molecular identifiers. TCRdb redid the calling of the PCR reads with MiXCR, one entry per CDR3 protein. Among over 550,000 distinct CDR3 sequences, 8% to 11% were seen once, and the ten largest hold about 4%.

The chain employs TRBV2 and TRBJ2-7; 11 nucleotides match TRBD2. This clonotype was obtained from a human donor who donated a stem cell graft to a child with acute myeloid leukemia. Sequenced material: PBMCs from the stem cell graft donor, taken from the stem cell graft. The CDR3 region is CASLLAGVKQYF. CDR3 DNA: TGTGCCAGCTTACTAGCGGGAGTCAAGCAGTACTTC.